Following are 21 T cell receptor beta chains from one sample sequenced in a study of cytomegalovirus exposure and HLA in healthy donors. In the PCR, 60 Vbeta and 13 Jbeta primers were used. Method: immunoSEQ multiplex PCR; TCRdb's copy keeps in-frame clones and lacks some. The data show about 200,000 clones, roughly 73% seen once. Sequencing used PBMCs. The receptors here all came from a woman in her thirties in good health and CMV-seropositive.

The DNA for the CDR3 is TGTGCCAGCAGCGAAGAGACAGGGAAGGCCTACGAGCAGTACTTC. Translated: CASSEETGKAYEQYF. The V call is TRBV7-8, the J call TRBJ2-7; 7 nucleotides align to TRBD1. The CDR3 is 15 amino acids. The germline CDR1 and CDR2 sequences are SGHVS and FQNEAQ. V lost 5 bases and J lost 2; bases outside the gene matches: 9.

The CDR3 sequence: CAWGRGNEQFF. The DNA of the CDR3 is TGTGCCTGGGGCCGGGGGAATGAGCAGTTCTTC. The J gene is TRBJ2-1, the V gene TRBV30, with D maybe TRBD2 (6 bases). This CDR3 comprises 11 residues. Trimming removed 5 bases at V and 7 bases at J, with 9 bases between. CDR1 GTSNPN and CDR2 SVGIG come from the germline V gene (reference sequence).

The CDR3 is CASSAPSGGASAQYF. For the CDR3, the DNA is TGTGCCAGCAGCGCACCTAGCGGGGGGGCCTCGGCCCAGTACTTC. The V and J genes are TRBV7-2 and TRBJ2-5; TRBD2 aligns across 12 bases. Per the germline V gene, CDR1 is SGHTA and CDR2 is FQGNSA. J lost 9 bases, V lost 5 bases, and 10 bases had no gene match. This CDR3 is built from 15 residues.

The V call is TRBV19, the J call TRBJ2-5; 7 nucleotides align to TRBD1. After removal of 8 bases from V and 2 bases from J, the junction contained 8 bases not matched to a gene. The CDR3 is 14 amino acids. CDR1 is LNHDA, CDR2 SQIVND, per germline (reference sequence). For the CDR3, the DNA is TGTGCCAGTTCCCAGGGGGTAGGGCAAGAGACCCAGTACTTC. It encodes CASSQGVGQETQYF.

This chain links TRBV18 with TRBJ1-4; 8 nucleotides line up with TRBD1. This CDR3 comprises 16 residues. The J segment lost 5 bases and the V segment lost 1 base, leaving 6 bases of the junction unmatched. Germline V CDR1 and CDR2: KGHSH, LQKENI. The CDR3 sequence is CASSPLSGQGNEKLFF. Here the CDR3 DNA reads TGTGCCAGCTCACCACTTTCCGGACAGGGAAATGAAAAACTGTTTTTT.

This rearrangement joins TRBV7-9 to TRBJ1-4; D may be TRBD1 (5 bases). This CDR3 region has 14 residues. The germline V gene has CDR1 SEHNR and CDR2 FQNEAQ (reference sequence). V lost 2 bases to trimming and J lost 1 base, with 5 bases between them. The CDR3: CASSLRGTNEKLFF. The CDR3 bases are TGTGCCAGCAGCTTAAGGGGAACTAATGAAAAACTGTTTTTT.

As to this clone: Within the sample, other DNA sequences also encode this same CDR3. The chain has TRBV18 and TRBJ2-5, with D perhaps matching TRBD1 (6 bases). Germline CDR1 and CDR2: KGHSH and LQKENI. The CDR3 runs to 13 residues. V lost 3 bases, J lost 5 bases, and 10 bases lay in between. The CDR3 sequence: CASSPGAAETQYF. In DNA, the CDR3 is TGTGCCAGCTCACCGGGGGCCGCGGAGACCCAGTACTTC.

CDR3 loop: CASSPLTSGGIANTGELFF. For the CDR3, the DNA is TGTGCCAGCAGCCCTCTGACTAGCGGGGGAATCGCGAACACCGGGGAGCTGTTTTTT. This sequence joins TRBV7-9 and TRBJ2-2, with 12 bases fitting TRBD2. This CDR3 is built from 19 residues. V was clipped by 5 bases and J by 0 bases; unmatched bases: 10. CDR1 SEHNR and CDR2 FQNEAQ come from the germline V gene (reference sequence).

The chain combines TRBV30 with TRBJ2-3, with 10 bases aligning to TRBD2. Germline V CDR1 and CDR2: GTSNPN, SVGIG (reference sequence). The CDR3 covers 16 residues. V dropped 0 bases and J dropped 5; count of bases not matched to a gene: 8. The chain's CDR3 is CAWSVGAGGPGDTQYF. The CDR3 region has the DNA TGTGCCTGGAGTGTGGGAGCGGGAGGGCCCGGAGATACGCAGTATTTT.

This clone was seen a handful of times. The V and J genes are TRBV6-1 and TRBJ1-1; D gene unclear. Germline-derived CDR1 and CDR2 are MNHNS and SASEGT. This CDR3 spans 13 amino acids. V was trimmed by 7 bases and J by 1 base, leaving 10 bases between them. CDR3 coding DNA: TGTGCCAGCATCTCGTCGGGGAACACTGAAGCTTTCTTT. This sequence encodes CASISSGNTEAFF.

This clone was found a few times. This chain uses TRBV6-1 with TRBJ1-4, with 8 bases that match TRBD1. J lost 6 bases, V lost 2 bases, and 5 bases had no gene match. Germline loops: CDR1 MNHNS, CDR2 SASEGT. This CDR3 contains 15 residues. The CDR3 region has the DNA TGTGCCAGCAGTGAAACCATCAGGGGGCATGAAAAACTGTTTTTT. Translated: CASSETIRGHEKLFF.

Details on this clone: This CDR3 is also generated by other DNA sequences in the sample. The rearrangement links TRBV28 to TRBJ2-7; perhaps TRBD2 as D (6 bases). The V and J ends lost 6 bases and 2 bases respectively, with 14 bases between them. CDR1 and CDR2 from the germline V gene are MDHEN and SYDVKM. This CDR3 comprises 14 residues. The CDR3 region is CASRGTGAPYEQYF. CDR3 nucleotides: TGTGCCAGCAGGGGGACTGGGGCGCCCTACGAGCAGTACTTC.

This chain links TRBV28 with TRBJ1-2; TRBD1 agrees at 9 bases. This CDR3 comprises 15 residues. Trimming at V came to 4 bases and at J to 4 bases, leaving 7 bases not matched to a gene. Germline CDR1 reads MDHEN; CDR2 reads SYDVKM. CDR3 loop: CASSSHTGGVYGYTF. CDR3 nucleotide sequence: TGTGCCAGCAGTTCGCACACAGGGGGCGTCTATGGCTACACCTTC.

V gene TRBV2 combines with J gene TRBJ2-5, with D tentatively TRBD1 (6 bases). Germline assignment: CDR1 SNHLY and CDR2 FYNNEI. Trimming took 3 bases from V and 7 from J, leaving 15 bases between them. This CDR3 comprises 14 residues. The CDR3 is CASSDRTAVATQYF. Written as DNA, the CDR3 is TGTGCCAGCAGTGACCGGACAGCGGTGGCGACCCAGTACTTC. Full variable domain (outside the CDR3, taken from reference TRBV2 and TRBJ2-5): EPEVTQTPSHQVTQMGQEVILRCVPISNHLYFYWYRQILGQKVEFLVSFYNNEISEKSEIFDDQFSVERPDGSNFTLKIRSTKLEDSAMYFCASSDRTAVATQYFGPGTRLLVL.

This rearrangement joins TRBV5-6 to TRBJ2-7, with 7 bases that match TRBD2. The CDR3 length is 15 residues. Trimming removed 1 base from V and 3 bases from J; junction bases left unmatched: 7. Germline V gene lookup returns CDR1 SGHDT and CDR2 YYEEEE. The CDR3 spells CASSLRFRGDYEQYF. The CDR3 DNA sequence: TGTGCCAGCAGCTTGAGGTTTCGGGGGGACTACGAGCAGTACTTC.

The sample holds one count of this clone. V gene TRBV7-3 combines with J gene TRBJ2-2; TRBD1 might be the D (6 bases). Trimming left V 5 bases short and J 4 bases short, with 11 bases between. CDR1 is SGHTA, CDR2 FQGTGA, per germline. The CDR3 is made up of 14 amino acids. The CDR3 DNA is TGTGCCAGCAGCCCAGGGGCGGGCACCGGGGAGCTGTTTTTT. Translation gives CASSPGAGTGELFF.

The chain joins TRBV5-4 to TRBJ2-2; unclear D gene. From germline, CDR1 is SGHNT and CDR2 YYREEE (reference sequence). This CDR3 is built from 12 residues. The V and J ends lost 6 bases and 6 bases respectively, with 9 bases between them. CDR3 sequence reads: CASTSTSGELFF. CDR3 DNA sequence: TGTGCCAGCACCTCGACATCCGGGGAGCTGTTTTTT. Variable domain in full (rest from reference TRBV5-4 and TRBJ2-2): ETGVTQSPTHLIKTRGQQVTLRCSSQSGHNTVSWYQQALGQGPQFIFQYYREEENGRGNFPPRFSGLQFPNYSSELNVNALELDDSALYLCASTSTSGELFFGEGSRLTVL.

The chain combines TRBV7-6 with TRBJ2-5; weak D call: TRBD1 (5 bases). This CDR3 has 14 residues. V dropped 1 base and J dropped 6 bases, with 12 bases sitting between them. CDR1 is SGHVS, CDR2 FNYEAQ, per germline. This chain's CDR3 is CASSLGLPGKTQYF. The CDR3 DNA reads TGTGCCAGCAGCTTAGGCCTCCCAGGGAAGACCCAGTACTTC.

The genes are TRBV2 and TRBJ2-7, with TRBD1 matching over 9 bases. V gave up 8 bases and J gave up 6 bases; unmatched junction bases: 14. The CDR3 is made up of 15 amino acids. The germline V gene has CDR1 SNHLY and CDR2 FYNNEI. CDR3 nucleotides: TGTGCCAGCGTTGAAGGGCGGACAGGGGCAGGCGAGCAGTACTTC. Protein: CASVEGRTGAGEQYF.

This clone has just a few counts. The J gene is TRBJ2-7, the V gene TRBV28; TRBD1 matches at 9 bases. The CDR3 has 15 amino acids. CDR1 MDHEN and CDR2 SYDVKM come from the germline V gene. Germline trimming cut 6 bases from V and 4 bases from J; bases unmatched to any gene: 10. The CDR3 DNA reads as TGTGCCAGCAGACCCCACGGGACAGGGAGGTACGAGCAGTACTTC. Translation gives CASRPHGTGRYEQYF.

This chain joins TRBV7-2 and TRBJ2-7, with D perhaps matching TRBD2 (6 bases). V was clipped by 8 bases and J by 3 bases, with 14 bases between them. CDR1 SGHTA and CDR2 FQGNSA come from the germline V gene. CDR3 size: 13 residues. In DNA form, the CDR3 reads TGTGCCAGCGGGACCCGGGAGTTCTACGAGCAGTACTTC. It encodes CASGTREFYEQYF.